This TCR beta chain originates from a study of regulatory T cells in long-lasting Graves disease (dated by TCRdb to about 2021). For the wider study: Persistent Graves' disease meant more than 5 years of antithyroid drug treatment with TSH receptor autoantibodies that stayed positive. Persistent Graves' disease patients in the clinical cohort had taken antithyroid drugs for 9.5 to 13 years on average. The study was registered as a clinical trial and conducted in China. Peripheral blood TCR sequencing and RNA sequencing compared persistent Graves' disease patients with newly diagnosed Graves' disease patients. TCR sequencing covered some 13 persistent and around 20 newly diagnosed Graves' disease patients, around 35 samples in total. Study-wide findings and limitations: Patients with persistent disease shared more public clonotypes (around 2,500) than newly diagnosed patients did (approximately 990). The small sample size was acknowledged by the authors as a limitation that may reduce accuracy. Sequencing and analysis were restricted to the TCR beta chain. Persistent disease showed preferential use of TRBV28, TRBJ1-2 and TRBJ2-5, whereas newly diagnosed disease favored TRBV20-1 and TRBJ2-1. Compared with newly diagnosed patients, patients with persistent Graves' disease had lower TCR Shannon entropy and fewer highly expanded clones, which suggests clonal expansion. The study examined only peripheral blood because the primary lesion, thyroid tissue, could not be accessed.

This clonotype was observed at least ten times. No antigen is known for it. Nothing much larger sits one base from this clone, and base qualities are not available. The library was prepared using multiplex PCR. Sequencing used an Illumina HiSeq 4000. iRepertoire HTBI primers and Arm-PCR amplification of CDR3 regions were used to construct TCR beta libraries. Before sequencing, the PCR products underwent gel purification. In the paper's pipeline: A total of roughly 58 TRBV and some 15 TRBJ segments were identified across samples and were used for gene usage analysis of CDR3 amino acid clonotypes. Filtered high-quality paired reads were merged into contigs using COPE and FqMerger. Contigs were aligned with BLAST to IMGT TRBV, TRBD and TRBJ reference genes, and CDR3 was defined per IMGT. Highly expanded clones were defined as clonotypes with a frequency above 0.1%. Shannon entropy served as the measure of repertoire diversity, while the Gini coefficient captured V-J evenness. Clonotypes shared by more than one individual were considered public. Clones were called with MiXCR by TCRdb after fastp trimmed the public reads at Q25, and only in-frame beta chains were retained. Rows with a matching CDR3 protein are joined into one entry that keeps the most common DNA and genes. The V and J calls and clone size are TCRdb's, not the authors'. The sample table records a few hundred thousand distinct CDR3 sequences; 23% of these occur just once. The ten largest account for about 26% of the sample.

The time point label on this specimen signifies: persistent/refractory GD, antithyroid drugs over 5 years with positive TRAb. RNA was extracted from PBMCs in TRIzol for both TCR sequencing and RNA sequencing. The diagnosis of Graves' disease followed American Thyroid Association guidelines. The patients came from an endocrinology department in Xi'an, China. From each patient, around 9 milliliters of peripheral blood was collected into an EDTA anticoagulant tube. Ficoll Paque Plus density gradient separation was used to isolate PBMCs, and no further T cell sorting was performed. RNA quality was checked with an Agilent 2100 Bioanalyzer and agarose gel, and concentration with a NanoDrop 2000. Including the terminal cysteine and phenylalanine, the CDR3 comprises 14 residues. Of the read, only the CDR3 DNA is kept; its 42 bases are in frame from base 1. Deletion took 7 bases off V and 4 bases off J, with a span of 14 bases between the germline ends. CDR1 and CDR2 were assigned from the germline V gene as MNHNS and SASEGT.

The source was peripheral blood mononuclear cells (PBMCs), collected when the disease was refractory, from a patient treated with antithyroid drugs. The receptor was isolated from a female donor with Graves disease. The V gene is TRBV6-1 and the J gene is TRBJ2-1, with no confident D gene call. The CDR3 amino acid sequence is: CASTARPMYNEQFF. The bases are TGTGCCAGCACAGCTAGACCTATGTACAATGAGCAGTTCTTC.